This T cell receptor beta chain was obtained from a study of CD4 and CD8 cells across lung adenocarcinoma regions. CDR1 SGHAT and CDR2 FQNNGV come from the germline V gene. With V trimmed by 2 bases and J by 0 bases, 6 bases remained unmatched. The CDR3 sequence is 17 residues long. TCRdb analysed the PCR reads with MiXCR anew, one entry per CDR3 protein. The sample records around 25,000 distinct CDR3 sequences, about half being singletons. Samples came from patients with localized non-small cell lung adenocarcinoma. The genes are TRBV11-2 and TRBJ2-3; 9 bases align to TRBD2. This TCR was sampled from a male donor with lung adenocarcinoma. The CD4 and CD8 labels of this study may be unreliable. Specimen: CD8+ T cells from the center of a lung tumor. The CDR3 loop reads CASSLLPSGTSTDTQYF. CDR3 bases: TGTGCCAGCAGCTTACTTCCTAGCGGGACTAGCACAGATACGCAGTATTTT.